Listed here are 18 T cell receptor beta chains from one sample, sequenced in a study of chemoradiotherapy in HPV16-positive cancers. Measured with immunoSEQ multiplex PCR; TCRdb has only the in-frame clones, and not every one. The sample includes about 27,000 clones, about 94% seen only once; the top ten take roughly 18%. Sequencing used blood, obtained from a patient who underwent chemoradiotherapy. These receptors were collected from a human donor with HPV-associated anogenital cancer.

The chain joins TRBV6-5 to TRBJ1-3; D not resolved. From germline, CDR1 is MNHEY and CDR2 SVGAGI. CDR3 length: 14 amino acids. The V end was cut by 0 bases, the J end by 0 bases, with 3 bases between. The CDR3 sequence: CASSYSDSGNTIYF. The CDR3 nucleotides are TGTGCCAGCAGTTACTCGGACTCTGGAAACACCATATATTTT.

CDR3 loop: CASSERDRGQETQYF. CDR3 nucleotide sequence: TGTGCCAGCAGTGAAAGAGACAGGGGGCAAGAGACCCAGTACTTC. V usage is TRBV6-1 and J usage is TRBJ2-5, with 9 bases matching TRBD1. Germline V CDR1 and CDR2: MNHNS, SASEGT. V was clipped by 2 bases and J by 2 bases; unmatched bases: 3. This CDR3 has 15 amino acids.

The chain carries TRBV7-9 and TRBJ2-3; D unresolved. The CDR3 loop spans 13 amino acids. Deletions cut 3 bases from V and 6 bases from J, with 10 bases between. Germline loops: CDR1 SEHNR, CDR2 FQNEAQ (reference sequence). The CDR3 DNA sequence: TGTGCCAGCAGCTTGACTGGGGTGGATACGCAGTATTTT. This gives the protein CASSLTGVDTQYF.

This chain links TRBV27 with TRBJ2-5; no clear D. V was shortened by 2 bases and J by 1 base, with 8 bases between the two germline ends. This CDR3 is built from 14 residues. The germline V gene encodes CDR1 MNHEY and CDR2 SMNVEV (reference sequence). The CDR3 DNA reads as TGTGCCAGCAGTTTAGGTGGGGTCCAAGAGACCCAGTACTTC. It specifies CASSLGGVQETQYF.

The J gene is TRBJ1-1, the V gene TRBV28; D unresolved. The CDR3 is made up of 11 amino acids. CDR1 MDHEN and CDR2 SYDVKM come from the germline V gene. Trimming pared 8 bases from V and 4 bases from J, leaving 8 bases between. Here the CDR3 reads CASLGVTEAFF. As DNA, the CDR3 is TGTGCCAGCCTGGGCGTCACTGAAGCTTTCTTT.

This chain links TRBV11-2 with TRBJ2-1; D remains ambiguous. The V end was cut by 5 bases, the J end by 4 bases, with 15 bases between. Germline lookup yields CDR1 SGHAT and CDR2 FQNNGV. The CDR3 loop spans 15 amino acids. CDR3 amino acids: CASSPGAPSYNEQFF. The CDR3, as DNA: TGTGCCAGCAGCCCCGGCGCCCCATCTTACAATGAGCAGTTCTTC.

J is TRBJ2-1 and V is TRBV6-1; D ambiguous. Germline CDR1 is MNHNS and CDR2 is SASEGT. Between the trimmed V and J ends, which lost 8 bases and 11 bases, there was a span of 13 bases. The CDR3 has 11 amino acids. Written as DNA, the CDR3 is TGTGCCAGCCTAAAGATCCCGCAGCAGTTCTTC. Amino acids: CASLKIPQQFF.

The rearrangement links TRBV18 to TRBJ2-3; tentative D call: TRBD2 (6 bases). The CDR3 is made up of 15 amino acids. Germline values: CDR1 KGHSH, CDR2 LQKENI. Trimming took off 1 base at V and 6 bases at J, with 14 bases between the two ends. CDR3 DNA sequence: TGTGCCAGCTCACCACTTTCTACTAGCCGGGATACGCAGTATTTT. This encodes CASSPLSTSRDTQYF.

The CDR3 DNA follows: TGTGCCAGCAGTGAAGCAGGGACTCCGATCTACGAGCAGTACTTC. Its translation is CASSEAGTPIYEQYF. The J gene is TRBJ2-7, the V gene TRBV2; D perhaps matches TRBD2 (6 bases). CDR1 SNHLY and CDR2 FYNNEI come from the germline V gene. There are 15 residues in the CDR3. Trimming removed 0 bases from V and 3 bases from J, with 12 bases in between.

This chain joins TRBV5-4 and TRBJ2-5; TRBD2 matches at 13 bases. CDR1 SGHNT and CDR2 YYREEE come from the germline V gene (reference sequence). This CDR3 is 18 amino acids long. V shed 4 bases and J 0 bases; nucleotides not matched to a gene: 9. The DNA of the CDR3 is TGTGCCAGCAGCGGAGTGATGGGACTAGCGGGGAACCAAGAGACCCAGTACTTC. Translating it yields CASSGVMGLAGNQETQYF.

J is TRBJ1-3 and V is TRBV21-1; the table's D call, TRBD1, was not checked against the DNA. TRBV21-1 is recorded as a pseudogene. CDR3 length equals 14 residues. The DNA for the CDR3 is TGTGCCAGCAGCAGGGGGCGAGGTGGAAACACCATATATTTT. Translation gives CASSRGRGGNTIYF.

The rearrangement uses TRBV6-5 and TRBJ2-3, with D possibly matching TRBD2 (6 bases). Trimming shortened V by 4 bases and J by 6 bases, and 17 bases separated the two germline ends. CDR3 size: 15 residues. Germline CDR1 reads MNHEY; CDR2 reads SVGAGI. DNA for the CDR3: TGTGCCAGCAGTTCCTATAGTCCGGGGGTGGATACGCAGTATTTT. The encoded protein is CASSSYSPGVDTQYF.

The chain carries TRBV7-2 and TRBJ1-2; 8 bases align to TRBD1. CDR1 is SGHTA and CDR2 is FQGNSA in the germline V gene. This CDR3 is built from 15 residues. V lost 5 bases and J lost 1; bases outside the gene matches: 6. The CDR3 here is CASSPGGAGNYGYTF. CDR3 in DNA: TGTGCCAGCAGCCCAGGGGGCGCGGGTAACTATGGCTACACCTTC.

The chain employs TRBV10-3 and TRBJ1-2; no definite D call. V lost 3 bases, J lost 4 bases, and 9 bases lay in between. Germline CDR1 is ENHRY and CDR2 is SYGVKD. The CDR3 loop spans 13 amino acids. The CDR3 bases are TGTGCCATCAGTGACGGTCCCCGCTATGGCTACACCTTC. Protein product: CAISDGPRYGYTF.

This sequence joins TRBV27 and TRBJ2-2, with 7 bases lining up with TRBD1. The CDR3 has 15 amino acids. V lost 5 bases and J lost 1; bases outside the gene matches: 4. The germline V gene has CDR1 MNHEY and CDR2 SMNVEV (reference sequence). In DNA form, the CDR3 reads TGTGCCAGCAGTACCGGGACAGAGAACACCGGGGAGCTGTTTTTT. Encoded protein: CASSTGTENTGELFF.

This clone was detected only once. The chain joins TRBV29-1 to TRBJ2-2; D uncertain. V was shortened by 4 bases and J by 8 bases, with 14 bases between the two germline ends. The CDR3 length is 13 residues. Germline V gene data show CDR1 as SQVTM and CDR2 as ANQGSEA. Here the CDR3 DNA reads TGCAGCGTTGTCGGTCGGGTCGGAGGGGAGCTGTTTTTT. Translated: CSVVGRVGGELFF.

The chain couples TRBV5-4 to TRBJ2-7; D possibly corresponds to TRBD1 (5 bases). This CDR3 comprises 15 residues. Germline CDR1 and CDR2: SGHNT and YYREEE (reference sequence). Trimming shortened V by 0 bases and J by 3 bases, and 13 bases separated the two germline ends. In nucleotides, the CDR3 is TGTGCCAGCAGCTTGGGTCTATCAGGGTTCTACGAGCAGTACTTC. It translates to CASSLGLSGFYEQYF.

This CDR3 reads CASSWDLSYNEQFF. The CDR3 DNA follows: TGCGCCAGCAGCTGGGACTTATCCTACAATGAGCAGTTCTTC. The V and J genes are TRBV5-1 and TRBJ2-1; D perhaps matches TRBD2 (6 bases). Trimming shortened V by 3 bases and J by 1 base, and 8 bases separated the two germline ends. CDR1 and CDR2 from the germline V gene are SGHRS and YFSETQ. CDR3 length equals 14 residues.